This T cell receptor (beta chain) was recovered during a study of T cell responses to AZD1222 COVID-19 vaccine. Study-wide points: Spike was spanned by vaccine-associated CD4 TCRs, with dominance at 160-218 and 743-854. Just a handful of AZD1222 recipients tested seropositive at baseline. A reported finding is that nearly half of spike-specific TCRs target unmutated variant regions. Two doses of AZD1222 preceded a rise in Spike-specific TCR breadth and depth.

Measured with immunoSEQ multiplex PCR; TCRdb has only the in-frame clones, and not every one. The data show about 160,000 clones, 92% seen once. Germline CDR1 reads MNHNS; CDR2 reads SASEGT. The CDR3 covers 16 residues. Between the trimmed V and J ends, which lost 3 bases and 5 bases, there was a span of 19 bases. On this clone itself: Its antigen is not known.

This receptor was identified in an adult in good health. The input for sequencing was peripheral blood, taken on day 0 of MenACWY control vaccination. This sequence joins TRBV6-1 and TRBJ1-1; TRBD1 might be the D (6 bases). The CDR3 nucleotides are TGTGCCAGCAGTGACTTGGGGGCTCCTATGAGAACTGAAGCTTTCTTT. Protein product: CASSDLGAPMRTEAFF.